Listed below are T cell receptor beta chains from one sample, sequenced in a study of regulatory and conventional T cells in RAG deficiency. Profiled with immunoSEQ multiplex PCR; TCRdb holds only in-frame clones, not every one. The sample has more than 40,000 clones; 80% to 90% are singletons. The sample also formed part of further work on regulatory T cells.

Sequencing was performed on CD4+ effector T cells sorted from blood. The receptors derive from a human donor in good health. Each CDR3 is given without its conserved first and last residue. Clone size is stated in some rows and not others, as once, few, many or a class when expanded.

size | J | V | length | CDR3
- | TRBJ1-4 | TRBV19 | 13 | ASSMRGTGGRKLF
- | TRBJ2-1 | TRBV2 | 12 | ASSASSGLNEQF
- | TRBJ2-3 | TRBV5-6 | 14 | ASSLVLAGGTDTQY
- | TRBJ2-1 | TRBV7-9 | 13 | ASSLSGSSYNEQF
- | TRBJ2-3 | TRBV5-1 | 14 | ASSLDSPMVGDTQY
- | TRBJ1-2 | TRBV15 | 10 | ATSEHLYGYT
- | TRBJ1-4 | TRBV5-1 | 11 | ASSGQLNEKLF
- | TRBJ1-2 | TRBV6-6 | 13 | ASSPRDWGGDGYT
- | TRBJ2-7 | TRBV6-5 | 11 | ASTSGLSYEQY
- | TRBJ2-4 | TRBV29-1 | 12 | SVEDRLAKNIQY
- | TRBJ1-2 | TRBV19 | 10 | ASSRPPYGYT
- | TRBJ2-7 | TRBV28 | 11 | ASRRTGTYEQY
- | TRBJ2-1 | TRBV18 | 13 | ASSPPLAGGNEQF
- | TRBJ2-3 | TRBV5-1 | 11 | ASSWGAGDTQY
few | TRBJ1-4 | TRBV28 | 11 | ASSLADNEKLF
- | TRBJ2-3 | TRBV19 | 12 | ASSLGQGSDTQY
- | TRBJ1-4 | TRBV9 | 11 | ASSDRVVGKLF
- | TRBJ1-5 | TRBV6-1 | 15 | ASSEGNTGGGNQPQH
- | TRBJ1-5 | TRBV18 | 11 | ASSRGAGQPQH
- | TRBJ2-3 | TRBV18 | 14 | ASSSRAGGSTDTQY
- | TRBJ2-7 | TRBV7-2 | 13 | ASRFTGGSSYEQY
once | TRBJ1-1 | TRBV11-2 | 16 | ASSLRAGTEVINTEAF
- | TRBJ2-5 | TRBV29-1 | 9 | SAGLKETQY
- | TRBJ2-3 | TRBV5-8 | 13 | ASSLQGSNTDTQY
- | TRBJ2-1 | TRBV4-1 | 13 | ASSQAGSSYNEQF
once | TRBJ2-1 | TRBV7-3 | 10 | ASSSGGSEQF
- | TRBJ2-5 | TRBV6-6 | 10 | ASSPLRETQY
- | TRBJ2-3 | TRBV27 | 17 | ASSLFASGTVSSTDTQY
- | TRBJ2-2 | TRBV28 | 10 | ASSKPAGELF
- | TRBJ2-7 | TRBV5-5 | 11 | ASSIGTSYEQY
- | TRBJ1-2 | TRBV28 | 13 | ASSTPGGGDYGYT
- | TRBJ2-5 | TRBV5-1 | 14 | ASSLNQGTATEEQY
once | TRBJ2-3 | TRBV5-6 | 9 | ASSLRDTQY
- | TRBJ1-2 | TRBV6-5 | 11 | ASRAGTAYGYT
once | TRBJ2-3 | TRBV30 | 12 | AWLGLAGGDTQY
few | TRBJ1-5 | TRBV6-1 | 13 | ASSEALGSNQPQH
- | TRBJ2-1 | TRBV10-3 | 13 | AISVTSGTLNEQF
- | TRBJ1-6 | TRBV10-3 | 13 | AIKGLDSDNSPLH